This TCR beta chain is from a study of T cells in Graves' hyperthyroidism and ophthalmopathy. Findings of the study overall: The model's output predicted ophthalmopathy at a median of roughly 6.9 months prior to onset.

As concerns this clonotype: The antigen is not known. A much larger clonotype is one base distant, so this may be a read error.

RNA transcripts gave rise to amplified TCR beta CDR3 regions. RT-PCR in the first round (using the HTBI primer set) targeted the TCR CDR3. TCRdb recomputed calls from the multiplex PCR reads with MiXCR, one row per CDR3 protein. The sample lists just over 550,000 distinct CDR3 sequences, roughly 46% occurring once. Germline V gene sequence: CDR1 ENHRY, CDR2 SYGVKD. The CDR3 runs to 15 residues. V lost 3 bases to trimming and J lost 6 bases, with 17 bases between them. The sample consisted of peripheral blood or thyroid tissue (not recorded which). The chain is built from TRBV10-3 and TRBJ1-2, with a tentative D call TRBD1 (6 bases). This TCR was sampled from a young woman with Graves' hyperthyroidism. CDR3 coding DNA: TGTGCCATCAGTGAACGGACAGTTGGGGTAAATGGCTACACCTTC. It encodes CAISERTVGVNGYTF.